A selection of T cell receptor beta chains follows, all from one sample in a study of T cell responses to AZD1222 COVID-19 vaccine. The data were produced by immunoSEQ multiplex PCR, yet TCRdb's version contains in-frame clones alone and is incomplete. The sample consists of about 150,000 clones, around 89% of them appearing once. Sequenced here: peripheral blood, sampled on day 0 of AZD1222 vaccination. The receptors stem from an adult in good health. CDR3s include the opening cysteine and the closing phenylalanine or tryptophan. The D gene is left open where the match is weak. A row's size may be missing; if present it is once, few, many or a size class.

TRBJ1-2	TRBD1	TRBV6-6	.	CASSTGQGAGGYTF	TGTGCCAGCAGCACCGGACAGGGGGCAGGTGGCTACACCTTC
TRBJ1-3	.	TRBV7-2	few	CASSLFRGALGNTIYF	TGTGCCAGCAGCTTATTTAGGGGCGCCTTGGGAAACACCATATATTTT
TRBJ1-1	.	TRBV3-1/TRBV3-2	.	CASSQENGGTFF	TGTGCCAGCAGCCAAGAGAATGGGGGGACTTTCTTT
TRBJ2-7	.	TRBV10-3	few	CAIKDLVDEQYF	TGTGCCATCAAAGACCTGGTAGACGAGCAGTACTTC
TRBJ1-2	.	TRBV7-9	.	CASSQDGNYGYTF	TGTGCCAGCAGCCAGGACGGGAACTATGGCTACACCTTC
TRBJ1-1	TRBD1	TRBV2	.	CASSETGGGTEAFF	TGTGCCAGCAGTGAGACAGGGGGCGGAACTGAAGCTTTCTTT
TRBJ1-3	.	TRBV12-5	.	CASGLVVGGYGNTIYF	TGTGCTAGTGGTTTGGTGGTCGGGGGATATGGAAACACCATATATTTT
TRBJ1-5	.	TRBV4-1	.	CASSQALGQPQHF	TGCGCCAGCAGCCAAGCCTTGGGACAGCCCCAGCATTTT
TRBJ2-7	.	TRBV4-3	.	CASSQYTGTYEQYF	TGCGCCAGCAGCCAGTATACAGGTACCTACGAGCAGTACTTC
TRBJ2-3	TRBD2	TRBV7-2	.	CASSLGGGGPDTQYF	TGTGCCAGCAGCTTAGGCGGGGGGGGCCCAGATACGCAGTATTTT
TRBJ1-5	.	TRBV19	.	CASTVDGQLNQPQHF	TGTGCCAGTACCGTGGATGGACAGCTCAATCAGCCCCAGCATTTT
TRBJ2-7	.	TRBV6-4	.	CASSETGDPYEQYF	TGTGCCAGCAGTGAGACGGGAGACCCCTACGAGCAGTACTTC
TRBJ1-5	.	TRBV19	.	CASSLAGSNQPQHF	TGTGCCAGTAGTCTCGCGGGGAGCAATCAGCCCCAGCATTTT
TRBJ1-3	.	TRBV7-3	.	CASSFDSGNTIYF	TGTGCCAGCAGCTTCGACTCTGGAAACACCATATATTTT
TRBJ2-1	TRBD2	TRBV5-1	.	CASSLKRDAFYNEQFF	TGCGCCAGCAGCTTGAAGCGGGATGCGTTCTACAATGAGCAGTTCTTC
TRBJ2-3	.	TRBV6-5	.	CASSDNIVTDTQYF	TGTGCCAGCAGCGATAACATTGTCACAGATACGCAGTATTTT
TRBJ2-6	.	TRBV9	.	CASSRGDGANVLTF	TGTGCCAGCAGCAGGGGCGACGGGGCCAACGTCCTGACTTTC